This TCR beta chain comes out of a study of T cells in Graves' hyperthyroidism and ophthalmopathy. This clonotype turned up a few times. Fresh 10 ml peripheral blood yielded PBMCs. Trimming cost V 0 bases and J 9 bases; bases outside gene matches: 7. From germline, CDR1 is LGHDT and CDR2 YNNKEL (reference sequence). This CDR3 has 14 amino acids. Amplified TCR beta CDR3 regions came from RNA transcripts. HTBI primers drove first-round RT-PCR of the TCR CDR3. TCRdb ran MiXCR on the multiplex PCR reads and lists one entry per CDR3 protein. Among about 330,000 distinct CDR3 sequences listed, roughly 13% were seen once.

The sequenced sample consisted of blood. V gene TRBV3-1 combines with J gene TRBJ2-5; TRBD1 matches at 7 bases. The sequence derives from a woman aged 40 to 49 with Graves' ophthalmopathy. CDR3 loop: CASSQETGPRAQYF. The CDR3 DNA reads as TGTGCCAGCAGCCAAGAGACAGGGCCCCGGGCCCAGTACTTC.